This T cell receptor beta chain was recovered during a study of control samples from healthy donors and cancer patients. Sequencing was performed with immunoSEQ multiplex PCR; in TCRdb, only in-frame clones are kept and a portion is missing. The sample contains over 85,000 clones, around 87% of which appear only once. Per germline, CDR1 SGDLS and CDR2 YYNGEE. Trimming removed 0 bases from V and 0 bases from J, with 4 bases in between. The CDR3 sequence is 14 residues long. The clonotype comes from a woman aged 60-75 years with lung cancer. The specimen sequenced was PBMCs. The V gene is TRBV9, the J gene TRBJ2-1, with D unclear. The CDR3 here is CASSVDFSYNEQFF. The CDR3 coding sequence is TGTGCCAGCAGCGTAGACTTCTCCTACAATGAGCAGTTCTTC.